These T cell receptor beta chains were read from a single sample in a study of response to subunit inactivated influenza vaccine. TCRdb called the RT-PCR reads again in MiXCR, with one record for every CDR3 protein. The sample consists of roughly 540,000 distinct CDR3 sequences, approximately 24% of them appearing once. This same sample was also part of a study on T cells expressing NK-cell markers.

Sequences were derived from CD4+ T cells sorted from PBMCs, sampled about 11 days after vaccination. These receptors were obtained from a man in his fifties or sixties who received an inactivated influenza vaccine. Each CDR3 is given with its conserved first and last residue. A D gene is named only where the DNA matches it firmly. Clone size, where shown, is once, few, many, or a class for clones that have expanded.

TRBD2	TRBV20-1	TRBJ2-1	few	TGCAGTGCCAAGGAAGGGACTAGCGGTCCCCGTTCCTACAATGAGCAGTTCTTC	CSAKEGTSGPRSYNEQFF
-	TRBV27	TRBJ2-5	-	TGTGCCAGCAGTTTATCAAGGGGAGACCTAGAGACCCAGTACTTC	CASSLSRGDLETQYF
TRBD2	TRBV7-3	TRBJ2-7	-	TGTGCCAGCAGTTCAGGAGCGGGATACGGCTACGAGCAGTACTTC	CASSSGAGYGYEQYF
TRBD1	TRBV20-1	TRBJ1-5	once	TGCAGTGCTAACTCCGGGACAGGGAAACAGCCCCAGCATTTT	CSANSGTGKQPQHF
-	TRBV11-2	TRBJ2-1	-	TGTGCCAGCAGCCCCCGCATCAACAATGAGCAGTTCTTC	CASSPRINNEQFF
-	TRBV15	TRBJ2-2	-	TGTGCCACCAGCACAGCAGCGAACACCGGGGAGCTGTTTTTT	CATSTAANTGELFF
-	TRBV12-3/TRBV12-4	TRBJ2-2	few	TGTGCCAGCATCCCGACAAGAAACACCGGGGAGCTGTTTTTT	CASIPTRNTGELFF
TRBD2	TRBV20-1	TRBJ2-1	few	TGCAGTGCTGGGGAGAGAAGCGGGGGACACAATGAGCAGTTCTTC	CSAGERSGGHNEQFF
TRBD1	TRBV2	TRBJ1-2	few	TGTGCCAGCTCGGGGACAGGGGGCGGAAGAAGCTACACCTTC	CASSGTGGGRSYTF
TRBD2	TRBV7-3	TRBJ2-1	-	TGTGCCAGCAGCTTCCCTGTAACCGGGACTAGCGGGGGGGCCTCCCCCTACAATGAGCAGTTCTTC	CASSFPVTGTSGGASPYNEQFF
TRBD2	TRBV20-1	TRBJ2-7	-	TGCAGTGCCGGCCCTGACTCTAGCGGGGGAAAGTACGAGCAGTACTTC	CSAGPDSSGGKYEQYF
TRBD2	TRBV7-7	TRBJ2-1	-	TGTGCCAGCAGCTCCAAACCCGGGACTAGTGGGAATGAGCAGTTCTTC	CASSSKPGTSGNEQFF
-	TRBV12-3/TRBV12-4	TRBJ1-1	few	TGTGCCAGCAGTTACCGGGTGGGATCGGGTACTGAAGCTTTCTTT	CASSYRVGSGTEAFF
TRBD2	TRBV7-2	TRBJ2-5	few	TGTGCCAGCAGCTTAGTGGGGCTAGCGGGGGAAGAGACCCAGTACTTC	CASSLVGLAGEETQYF
-	TRBV7-9	TRBJ2-3	few	TGTGCCAGCAGCTCCTGGATGGACCCTAGCACAGATACGCAGTATTTT	CASSSWMDPSTDTQYF
TRBD1	TRBV7-2	TRBJ1-1	once	TGTGCCAGCAGCTCTCTGACAGGGGGTGGGGCTTTT	CASSSLTGGGAF
-	TRBV12-3/TRBV12-4	TRBJ2-5	-	TGTGCCAGCAGGCTAGGGCCCTTCAGCGCCCGAGTTCCCCAGTACTTC	CASRLGPFSARVPQYF
-	TRBV5-1	TRBJ2-1	-	TGCGCCAGCAGCTTGGATTTAATCTCCTACAATGAGCAGTTCTTC	CASSLDLISYNEQFF
-	TRBV20-1	TRBJ2-4	-	TGCAGTGCTACTGTGGGAGGGACAGTAAAAAACATTCAGTACTTC	CSATVGGTVKNIQYF
TRBD2	TRBV5-1	TRBJ2-5	few	TGCGCCAGCAGCTGGGGAGGGTCGCCGCAAGAGACCCAGTACTTC	CASSWGGSPQETQYF
TRBD2	TRBV9	TRBJ2-3	-	TGTGCCAGCAGCATAAGCGGGAGTACGCAGTATTTT	CASSISGSTQYF
-	TRBV5-4	TRBJ2-4	-	TGTGCCAGCAGCTTGGCCGGGAACAGAAACATTCAGTACTTC	CASSLAGNRNIQYF
-	TRBV6-5	TRBJ2-4	-	TGTGCCAGCAGTTACTCGCCAACGGGGGTTGGGGTTCAGTACTTC	CASSYSPTGVGVQYF
-	TRBV4-2	TRBJ2-2	-	TGTGCCAGCAGCCAACTAGACGGAGGCACCGGGGAGCTGTTTTTT	CASSQLDGGTGELFF
-	TRBV6-6	TRBJ2-7	-	TGTGCCAGCGGACAGATGGGGACCTACGAGCAGTACTTC	CASGQMGTYEQYF
-	TRBV25-1	TRBJ2-3	few	TGTGCCAGCCGAGTGGAGGATACGCAGTATTTT	CASRVEDTQYF
TRBD2	TRBV7-8	TRBJ2-2	-	TGTGCCAGCCGGCGGGGGGTCGCCAACACCGGGGAGCTGTTTTTT	CASRRGVANTGELFF
-	TRBV2	TRBJ2-3	few	TGTGCCAGCAGTGAAGAGGGAGATACGCAGTATTTT	CASSEEGDTQYF
TRBD2	TRBV12-3/TRBV12-4	TRBJ2-2	-	TGTGCCAGCAGATCTCTCAACGGGAGGGGGGAGCTGTTTTTT	CASRSLNGRGELFF
TRBD1	TRBV19	TRBJ2-1	-	TGTGCCAGTAGTGCCAAGGGGACAGCCTACAATGAGCAGTTCTTC	CASSAKGTAYNEQFF